This T cell receptor (beta chain) derives from a study of vaccination and CD4 T cells after COVID-19 (dated by TCRdb to 2021 to 2024). Looking at the study overall: SARS-CoV-2 positivity had been established in the convalescent patients by nasal swab PCR, and mild disease was recorded in eight to ten of these patients and severe disease in one. The spike-specific CD4+ TCR repertoire was compared before and after mRNA vaccination in ten to eleven COVID-19 convalescent patients and a few infection-naive healthy vaccine recipients. Control cultures used a CEFX viral epitope pool as positive control, an HIV-1 Nef peptide pool as negative control, or no peptide. Participants received two doses of either the Pfizer-BioNTech BNT162b2 vaccine (n=8) or the Moderna mRNA-1273 vaccine (n=2). Post-COVID blood samples were collected from convalescent patients a median of roughly 100 days after diagnosis, with a range of about 35 to 170 days. The cultures were stimulated with overlapping spike peptide pools from SARS-CoV-2 and from the common cold coronaviruses HCoV-NL63, HCoV-OC43 and HCoV-229E. The time from the second vaccine dose to post-vaccine blood sampling had a median of roughly 77 days and ranged from roughly 13 to 241 days. Six males and four females were included in the convalescent cohort, with two Hispanic individuals, seven Caucasians, two Asians and one multiracial person represented. Points the paper makes about the study in general: Although the median number of SARS-CoV-2-reactive clonotypes went up from fewer than 25 after infection to approximately 40 after vaccination, the increase was not significant. In convalescent patients, a median around 90% of post-vaccine SARS-CoV-2-reactive clones were detected only after vaccination, and vaccine-specific priming was suggested by this finding. In convalescent patients, nearly all vaccine-specific clones (304 of 307) were found to be mono-reactive for SARS-CoV-2 spike rather than cross-reactive with common cold coronaviruses. Only a relatively small number of convalescent patients were included in the study, and early timepoints following natural infection were not analyzed.

The germline V and J ends show losses of 7 bases and 1 base respectively, and no gene match explains 9 bases of the junction. The cysteine opens and the phenylalanine closes a CDR3 of 16 amino acids. The sequence is cut down to CDR3 DNA, 48 bases in frame from base 1. From the germline V gene, CDR1 is KGHDR and CDR2 is SFDVKD. The library came from PCR. TCR sequencing of DNA from cultured CD4+ T cells used the Oncomine TCR Beta short-read assay at the Johns Hopkins FTIC core. The QIAamp micro DNA kit was used to extract genomic DNA from the cultured CD4+ T cells. Oncomine TCR Beta libraries from cultured CD4+ T cells were pooled using unique dual indexes and sequenced on an Illumina iSeq 100. The authors processed their data as follows. Non-productive sequences were filtered out, and CDR3s that did not start with C, did not end with F or W, or were shorter than 7 amino acids were discarded. Antigen-specific clonotypes were identified with the MANAFEST web application by comparing peptide-stimulated wells with reference and other culture wells. Positive clones required FDR below 0.05, an odds ratio above 5, and productive frequency above 0.1% in at least two of three replicate wells. A clonotype counted as cross-reactive if it showed significant expansion both in the SARS-CoV-2 spike wells and in at least one common cold coronavirus spike condition. Levenshtein distances (stringdist) and unrooted phylogenetic trees (ape) in R version 3.6.1 were used to assess CDR3 homology. TCRdb trimmed the raw reads at Q25, called clones with MiXCR and kept productive beta chains. When rows share a CDR3 protein, they turn into one entry using the most common DNA and genes. The V and J calls follow TCRdb's processing rather than the paper's. The sample includes around 19,000 distinct CDR3 sequences, with nearly 55% observed a single time. The ten top clones hold around 6% of the sample.

The treatment or condition label, as the study defines it: approximately nine-day PBMC culture with coronavirus spike peptide pools or control peptides (ViraFEST assay). The study used the ViraFEST assay, which expanded antigen-specific T cells with peptide pools and then identified expanded clonotypes by TCR sequencing. The convalescent patients' positive SARS-CoV-2 PCR tests were from March to December 2020, which was before the Alpha, Beta and Delta variants emerged in the United States. Each well held around 1.9 million PBMCs cultured with 9 to 10 ug/ml peptide pools in IMDM containing around 5% human AB serum and around 9 IU/ml IL-2. On days 3 and 7, half of the culture medium was replaced with fresh IL-2-containing medium. After about 10 days of culture, CD4+ T cells were isolated by negative selection using the EasySep CD4+ T cell isolation kit. Ficoll-Paque Plus gradient centrifugation was used to isolate PBMCs from whole blood, and the isolated PBMCs were then either used fresh or cryopreserved at -140C. Triplicate wells were generally used for each culture condition.

Concerning this clonotype itself: Its target antigen remains unknown. No quality values exist for individual bases; no much larger clone is one base distant.

This sequence uses TRBV24-1 and TRBJ2-5, and 9 junction bases match TRBD2. This clonotype originated in a human donor who had recovered from COVID-19. The sequencing input was CD4+ T cells from blood, cultured in vitro. The DNA sequence reads TGTGCCACCAGCGCAGGGCTAGCGGGGACCCAAGAGACCCAGTACTTC. This is translated as CATSAGLAGTQETQYF.